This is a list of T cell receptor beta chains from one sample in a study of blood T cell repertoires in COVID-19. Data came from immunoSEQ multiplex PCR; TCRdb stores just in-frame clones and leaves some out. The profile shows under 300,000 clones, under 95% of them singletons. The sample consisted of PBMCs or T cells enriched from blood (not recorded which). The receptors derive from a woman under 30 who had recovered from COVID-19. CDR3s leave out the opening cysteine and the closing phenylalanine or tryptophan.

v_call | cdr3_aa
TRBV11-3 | ASSATSGGAFRSYNEQF
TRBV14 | ASSHAYRGSNYGYT
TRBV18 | ASSPTGLGNTEAF
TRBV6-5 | ASDTRGNWNQPQH
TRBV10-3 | AISQTGGYNEQF
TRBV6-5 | ASSRGVFTGELF
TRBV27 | ASRLGQHKSGNTIY
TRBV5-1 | ASSPQGGWGTEAF
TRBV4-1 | ASSQAEGYNYEQY
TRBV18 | ASSSLAGAKHNEQY
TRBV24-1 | ATSDAAGAREQY
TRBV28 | ASSLWQGGTEAF
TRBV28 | ASSLVVGKNIQY
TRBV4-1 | ASSQASRVGYGYT
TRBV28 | ASSFLPREGYT
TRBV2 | ASKVGGPSYNEQF
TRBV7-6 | ASSLGQNRVTGELF
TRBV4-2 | ASSQVTGVLSPLH
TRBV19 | ASSPRELTGELF
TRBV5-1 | ASSGGGNSPLH
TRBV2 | ASGDYFTDTQY
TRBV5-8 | ASSPTGTADQPQH
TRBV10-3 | AISDGRGVYEQY
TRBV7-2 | ASSFPAGGSRETQY
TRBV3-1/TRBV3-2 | ASSQVSRGYT
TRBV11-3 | ASSLYRSLSYEQY
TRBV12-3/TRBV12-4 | ASSPRSPTEAF
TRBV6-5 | AGRTGNQPQH
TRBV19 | ASSVRANVLT
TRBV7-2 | ASSLRQVTTYGYT
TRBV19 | ASRRLAVPSYEQY
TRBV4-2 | ASSQDPAGHSYEQY
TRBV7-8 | ASSLNGVDNQPQH
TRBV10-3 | AIAGDYTDTQY
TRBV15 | ATSRRGGGPAYEQY
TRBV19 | ASRREDRGRYEQY
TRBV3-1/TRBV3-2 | ASSRLAEETQY
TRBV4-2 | ASSPDDNNYGYT
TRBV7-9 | ASSFRPGTGDEKLF
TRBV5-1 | ASSLGTLGGGDGYT
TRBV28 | ASSEVTTGIIQY
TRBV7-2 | ASSLAQGYGYT
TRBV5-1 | ASSVGGTDTQY
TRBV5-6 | ASSLGLQPQH
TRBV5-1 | ASSWGQPNYGYT
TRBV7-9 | ASRPRLANNNEQF